The 10 T cell receptor beta chains given below trace back to one sample, sequenced in a study of cytomegalovirus exposure and HLA in healthy donors. It was with 60 Vbeta and 13 Jbeta primers that the PCR ran. Using immunoSEQ multiplex PCR, the repertoire was profiled, and TCRdb retains in-frame clones only, with some absent. This sample carries roughly 100,000 clones, approximately 76% of them seen once, and the ten largest clones take 19%. Sequenced sample: PBMCs. These receptors all come from a woman between 55 and 75 years old in good health and CMV-seropositive.

This chain joins TRBV27 and TRBJ1-2, with D maybe TRBD1 (5 bases). This CDR3 contains 13 residues. The germline V gene encodes CDR1 MNHEY and CDR2 SMNVEV (reference sequence). V lost 2 bases to trimming and J lost 8 bases, with 12 bases between them. For the CDR3, the DNA is TGTGCCAGCAGTTTACGGGCCGGGGGGGGCTACACCTTC. This codes for CASSLRAGGGYTF.

The V call is TRBV10-3, the J call TRBJ2-5; the D gene is possibly TRBD2 (6 bases). Near its end, the DNA agrees better with TRBJ2-7, so the J call may be wrong. Germline assignment: CDR1 ENHRY and CDR2 SYGVKD. The CDR3 spans 15 residues. CDR3 nucleotides: TGTGCCATCAGTCGCGGAGGGAGCGCGAACTACGAGCAGTACTTC. Amino acids: CAISRGGSANYEQYF.

The chain recombines TRBV4-1 with TRBJ2-3; a weak D match, TRBD1 (5 bases). This CDR3 comprises 16 residues. From germline, CDR1 is MGHRA and CDR2 YSYEKL. Trimming cost V 4 bases and J 0 bases, with 14 bases left between them. The CDR3 protein is CASSLLGQPSTDTQYF. CDR3 sequence (DNA): TGCGCCAGCAGCCTGCTGGGGCAGCCTAGCACAGATACGCAGTATTTT.

The rearrangement links TRBV6-5 to TRBJ1-1, with D possibly being TRBD1 (5 bases). The length of the CDR3 is 14 residues. Germline V gene data show CDR1 as MNHEY and CDR2 as SVGAGI. The germline V and J ends were trimmed by 6 bases and 0 bases, with 11 bases remaining between them. CDR3 sequence: CASRPTGMNTEAFF. Written as DNA, the CDR3 is TGTGCCAGCAGGCCAACAGGAATGAACACTGAAGCTTTCTTT.

The chain couples TRBV2 to TRBJ2-5; tentative D call: TRBD2 (6 bases). Germline V gives CDR1 SNHLY, CDR2 FYNNEI. There are 15 residues in the CDR3. Between the trimmed V and J ends, which lost 5 bases and 5 bases, there was a span of 18 bases. CDR3 residues: CASSSRDGGWETQYF. DNA for the CDR3: TGTGCCAGCAGTTCCCGGGACGGAGGGTGGGAGACCCAGTACTTC.

The chain employs TRBV25-1 and TRBJ1-2; TRBD1 matches at 9 bases. CDR3 length equals 15 residues. After removal of 3 bases from V and 7 bases from J, the junction contained 9 bases not matched to a gene. Germline V lookup: CDR1 MGHDK, CDR2 SYGVNS. This CDR3 reads CASSDSGQGRPGYTF. DNA for the CDR3: TGTGCCAGCAGTGACTCGGGACAGGGTAGGCCTGGCTACACCTTC.

The chain is built from TRBV2 and TRBJ2-7, with a possible D match to TRBD2 (5 bases). The germline V gene has CDR1 SNHLY and CDR2 FYNNEI. V lost 0 bases, J lost 4 bases, and 10 bases lay in between. The CDR3 loop spans 14 amino acids. CDR3 region: CASSEARVGYEQYF. CDR3 DNA: TGTGCCAGCAGTGAAGCGCGGGTAGGGTACGAGCAGTACTTC.

This chain uses TRBV4-1 with TRBJ2-2; TRBD2 is a possible D gene (5 bases). This CDR3 has 15 amino acids. The germline CDR1 and CDR2 sequences are MGHRA and YSYEKL. Trimming shortened V by 0 bases and J by 4 bases, and 9 bases separated the two germline ends. CDR3 DNA sequence: TGCGCCAGCAGCCAAGAGGGCGGGCCCACCGGGGAGCTGTTTTTT. Protein: CASSQEGGPTGELFF.

The J gene is TRBJ2-3, the V gene TRBV6-1; 12 nucleotides agree with TRBD2. Trimming removed 4 bases from V and 0 bases from J; junction bases left unmatched: 8. Germline loops: CDR1 MNHNS, CDR2 SASEGT. The CDR3 runs to 18 residues. The DNA for the CDR3 is TGTGCCAGCAGTGCAAGACCGACTAGCGGGGGAAGCACAGATACGCAGTATTTT. It specifies CASSARPTSGGSTDTQYF.

This chain connects TRBV5-1 to TRBJ2-7; TRBD2 agrees at 7 bases. From germline, CDR1 is SGHRS and CDR2 YFSETQ. The CDR3 length is 16 residues. V shed 0 bases and J 0 bases; nucleotides not matched to a gene: 6. The CDR3 protein is CASSLGGGKSSYEQYF. The CDR3 bases are TGCGCCAGCAGCTTGGGCGGGGGAAAAAGCTCCTACGAGCAGTACTTC.